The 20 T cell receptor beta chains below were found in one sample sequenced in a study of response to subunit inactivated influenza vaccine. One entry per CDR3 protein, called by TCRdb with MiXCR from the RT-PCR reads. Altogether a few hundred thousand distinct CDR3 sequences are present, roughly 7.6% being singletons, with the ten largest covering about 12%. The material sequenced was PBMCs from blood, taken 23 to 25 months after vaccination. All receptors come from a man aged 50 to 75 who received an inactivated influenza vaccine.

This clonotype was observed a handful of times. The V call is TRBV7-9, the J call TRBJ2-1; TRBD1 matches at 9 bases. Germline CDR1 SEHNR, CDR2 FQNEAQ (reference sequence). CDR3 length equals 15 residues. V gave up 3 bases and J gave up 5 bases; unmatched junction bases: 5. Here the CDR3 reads CASSFSQGADNEQFF. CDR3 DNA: TGTGCCAGCAGCTTTTCACAGGGGGCTGACAATGAGCAGTTCTTC. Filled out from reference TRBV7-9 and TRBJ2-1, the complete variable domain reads DTGVSQNPRHKITKRGQNVTFRCDPISEHNRLYWYRQTLGQGPEFLTYFQNEAQLEKSRLLSDRFSAERPKGSFSTLEIQRTEQGDSAMYLCASSFSQGADNEQFFGPGTRLTVL.

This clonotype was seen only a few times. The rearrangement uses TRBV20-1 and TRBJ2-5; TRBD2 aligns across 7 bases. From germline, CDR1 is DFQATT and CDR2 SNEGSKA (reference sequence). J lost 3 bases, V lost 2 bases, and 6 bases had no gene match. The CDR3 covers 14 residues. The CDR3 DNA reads TGCAGTGCTAGAACCCTAGCGGCGAAAGAGACCCAGTACTTC. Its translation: CSARTLAAKETQYF.

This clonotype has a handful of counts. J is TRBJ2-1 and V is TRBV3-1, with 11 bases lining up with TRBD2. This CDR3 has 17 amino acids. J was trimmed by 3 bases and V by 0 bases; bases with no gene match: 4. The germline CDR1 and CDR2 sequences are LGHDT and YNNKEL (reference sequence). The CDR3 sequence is CASSQERLAGLYNEQFF. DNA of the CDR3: TGTGCCAGCAGCCAAGAAAGACTAGCGGGGCTCTACAATGAGCAGTTCTTC.

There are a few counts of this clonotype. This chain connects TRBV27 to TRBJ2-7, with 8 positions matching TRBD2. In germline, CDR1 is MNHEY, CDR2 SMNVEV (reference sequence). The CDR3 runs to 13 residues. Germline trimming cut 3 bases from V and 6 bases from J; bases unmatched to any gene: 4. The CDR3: CASSFPSGSEQYF. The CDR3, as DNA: TGTGCCAGCAGTTTCCCAAGCGGGAGCGAGCAGTACTTC.

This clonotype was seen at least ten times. The CDR3 is CSAPRDRVRRDTQYF. CDR3 coding DNA: TGCAGTGCTCCCCGGGACAGGGTTAGAAGGGATACGCAGTATTTT. The chain carries TRBV20-1 and TRBJ2-3; TRBD1 matches 9 bases. V dropped 5 bases and J dropped 6; count of bases not matched to a gene: 12. The CDR3 contains 15 residues. CDR1 and CDR2 (germline): DFQATT, SNEGSKA (reference sequence).

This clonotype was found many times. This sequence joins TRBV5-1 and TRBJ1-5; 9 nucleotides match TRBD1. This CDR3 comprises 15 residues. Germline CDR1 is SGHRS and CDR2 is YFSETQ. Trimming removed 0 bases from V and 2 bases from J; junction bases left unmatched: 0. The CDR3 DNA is TGCGCCAGCAGCTTGGGGACAGGGGGCAATCAGCCCCAGCATTTT. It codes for CASSLGTGGNQPQHF.

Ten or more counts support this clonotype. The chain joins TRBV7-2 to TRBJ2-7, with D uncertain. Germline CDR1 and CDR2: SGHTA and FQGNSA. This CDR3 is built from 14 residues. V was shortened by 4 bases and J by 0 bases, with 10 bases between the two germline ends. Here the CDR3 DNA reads TGTGCCAGCAGCTCACGAATCGGCTCCTACGAGCAGTACTTC. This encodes CASSSRIGSYEQYF.

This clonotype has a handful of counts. The CDR3 DNA reads TGCAGTGCTCTTGAGGTTCCGGGACAGCCTTGGGACTATGGCTACACCTTC. Its translation is CSALEVPGQPWDYGYTF. The chain employs TRBV20-1 and TRBJ1-2; TRBD1 aligns across 7 bases. Trimming at V came to 5 bases and at J to 3 bases, leaving 18 bases not matched to a gene. The CDR3 is made up of 17 amino acids. CDR1 is DFQATT and CDR2 is SNEGSKA in the germline V gene (reference sequence).

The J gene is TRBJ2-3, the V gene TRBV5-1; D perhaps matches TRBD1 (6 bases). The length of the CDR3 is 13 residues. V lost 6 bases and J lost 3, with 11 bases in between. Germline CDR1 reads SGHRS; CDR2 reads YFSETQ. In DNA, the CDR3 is TGCGCCAGCACAGGGGCTGGGACAGATACGCAGTATTTT. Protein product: CASTGAGTDTQYF.

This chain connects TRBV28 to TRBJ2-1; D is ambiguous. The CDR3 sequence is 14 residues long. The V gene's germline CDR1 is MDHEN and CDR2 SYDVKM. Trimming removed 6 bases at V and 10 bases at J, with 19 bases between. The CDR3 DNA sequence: TGTGCCAGCAGCCTTCTAGGGTCCCCATGGGAGCAGTTCTTC. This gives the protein CASSLLGSPWEQFF.

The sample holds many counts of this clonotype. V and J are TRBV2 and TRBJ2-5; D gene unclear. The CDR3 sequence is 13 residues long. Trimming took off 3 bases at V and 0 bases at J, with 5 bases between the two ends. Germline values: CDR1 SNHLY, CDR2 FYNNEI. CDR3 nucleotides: TGTGCCAGCAGTGAGGAGTACCAAGAGACCCAGTACTTC. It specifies CASSEEYQETQYF. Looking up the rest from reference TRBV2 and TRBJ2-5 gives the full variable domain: EPEVTQTPSHQVTQMGQEVILRCVPISNHLYFYWYRQILGQKVEFLVSFYNNEISEKSEIFDDQFSVERPDGSNFTLKIRSTKLEDSAMYFCASSEEYQETQYFGPGTRLLVL.

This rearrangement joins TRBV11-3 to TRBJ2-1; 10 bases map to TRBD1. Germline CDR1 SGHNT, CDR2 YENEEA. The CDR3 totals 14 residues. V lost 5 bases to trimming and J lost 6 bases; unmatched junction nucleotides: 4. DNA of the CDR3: TGTGCCAGCAGCCCCCGACAGGGGGCCAATGAGCAGTTCTTC. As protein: CASSPRQGANEQFF.

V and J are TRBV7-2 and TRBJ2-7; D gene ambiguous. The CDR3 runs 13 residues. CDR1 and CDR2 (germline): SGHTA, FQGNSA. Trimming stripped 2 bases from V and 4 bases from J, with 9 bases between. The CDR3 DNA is TGTGCCAGCAGCTTATCCCTGAGGTACGAGCAGTACTTC. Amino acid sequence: CASSLSLRYEQYF.

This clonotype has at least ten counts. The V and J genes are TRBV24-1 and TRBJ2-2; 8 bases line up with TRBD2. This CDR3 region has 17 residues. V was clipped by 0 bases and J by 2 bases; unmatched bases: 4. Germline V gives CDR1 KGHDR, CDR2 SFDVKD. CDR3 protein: CATSDLNGRANTGELFF. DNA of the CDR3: TGTGCCACCAGTGATTTGAACGGGAGGGCTAACACCGGGGAGCTGTTTTTT.

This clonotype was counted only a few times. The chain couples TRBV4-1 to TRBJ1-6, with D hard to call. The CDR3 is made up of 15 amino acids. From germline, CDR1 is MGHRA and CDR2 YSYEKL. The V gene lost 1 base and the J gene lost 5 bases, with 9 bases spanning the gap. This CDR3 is CASSQGPADNSPLHF. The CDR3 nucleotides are TGCGCCAGCAGCCAAGGGCCCGCTGATAATTCACCCCTCCACTTT.

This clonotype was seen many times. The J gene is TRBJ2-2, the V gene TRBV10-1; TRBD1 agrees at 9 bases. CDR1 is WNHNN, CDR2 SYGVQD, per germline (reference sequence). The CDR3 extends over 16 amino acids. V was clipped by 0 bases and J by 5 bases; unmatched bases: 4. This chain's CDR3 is CASSESPGQGTGELFF. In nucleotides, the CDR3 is TGCGCCAGCAGTGAGTCCCCGGGACAGGGAACCGGGGAGCTGTTTTTT.

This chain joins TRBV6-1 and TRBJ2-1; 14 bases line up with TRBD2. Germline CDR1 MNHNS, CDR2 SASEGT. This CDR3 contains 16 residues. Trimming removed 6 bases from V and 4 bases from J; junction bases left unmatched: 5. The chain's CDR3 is CASRTSGRAVYNEQFF. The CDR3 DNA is TGTGCCAGCAGGACTAGCGGGAGGGCTGTGTACAATGAGCAGTTCTTC.

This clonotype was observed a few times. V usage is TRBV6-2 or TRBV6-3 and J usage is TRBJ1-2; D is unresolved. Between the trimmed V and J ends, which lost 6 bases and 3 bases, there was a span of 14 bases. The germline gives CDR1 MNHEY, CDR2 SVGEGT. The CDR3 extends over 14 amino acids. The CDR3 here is CASRPGPGDYGYTF. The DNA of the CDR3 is TGTGCCAGCAGACCGGGTCCCGGCGACTATGGCTACACCTTC.

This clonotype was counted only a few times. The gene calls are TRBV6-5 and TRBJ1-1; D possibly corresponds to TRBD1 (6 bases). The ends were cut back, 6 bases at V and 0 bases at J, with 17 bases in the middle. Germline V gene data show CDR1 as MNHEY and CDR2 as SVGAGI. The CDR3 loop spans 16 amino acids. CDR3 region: CASSYGEGGLNTEAFF. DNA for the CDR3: TGTGCCAGCAGCTATGGGGAGGGGGGCCTGAACACTGAAGCTTTCTTT.

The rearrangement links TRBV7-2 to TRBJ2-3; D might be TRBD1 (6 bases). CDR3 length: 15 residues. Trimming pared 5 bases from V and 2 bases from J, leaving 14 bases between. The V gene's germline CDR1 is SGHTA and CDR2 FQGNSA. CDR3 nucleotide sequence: TGTGCCAGCAGCACCCATCGGACAGCCACAGATACGCAGTATTTT. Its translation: CASSTHRTATDTQYF.